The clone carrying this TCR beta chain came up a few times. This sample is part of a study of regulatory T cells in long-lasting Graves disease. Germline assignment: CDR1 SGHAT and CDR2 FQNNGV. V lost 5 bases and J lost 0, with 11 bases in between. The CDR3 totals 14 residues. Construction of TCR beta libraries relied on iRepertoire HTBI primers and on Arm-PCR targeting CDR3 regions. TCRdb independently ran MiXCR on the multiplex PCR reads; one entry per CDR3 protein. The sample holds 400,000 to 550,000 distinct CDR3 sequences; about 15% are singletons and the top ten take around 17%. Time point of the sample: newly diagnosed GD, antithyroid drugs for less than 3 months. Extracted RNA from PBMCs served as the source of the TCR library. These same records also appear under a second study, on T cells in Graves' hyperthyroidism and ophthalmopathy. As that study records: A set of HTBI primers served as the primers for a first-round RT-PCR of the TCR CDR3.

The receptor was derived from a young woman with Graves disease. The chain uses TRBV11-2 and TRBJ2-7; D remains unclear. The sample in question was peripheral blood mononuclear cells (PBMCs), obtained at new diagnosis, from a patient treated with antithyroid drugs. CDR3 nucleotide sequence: TGTGCCAGCAGCCACCCCCTAGGCTCCTACGAGCAGTACTTC. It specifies CASSHPLGSYEQYF. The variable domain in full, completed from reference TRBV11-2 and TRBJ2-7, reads EAGVAQSPRYKIIEKRQSVAFWCNPISGHATLYWYQQILGQGPKLLIQFQNNGVVDDSQLPKDRFSAERLKGVDSTLKIQPAKLEDSAVYLCASSHPLGSYEQYFGPGTRLTVT.